This T cell receptor (beta chain) emerged from a study of glioma-infiltrating T cells. Study-wide results and caveats: Above-expected tissue-blood divergence occurred in all gliomas, most in low-grade ones. CDR3 overlap between tissue and blood was very small.

There are a few counts of this clonotype. Its target is not known. This CDR3 comprises 15 residues. After removal of 4 bases from V and 7 bases from J, the junction contained 9 bases not matched to a gene. From germline, CDR1 is MNHEY and CDR2 SVGEGT. The iRepertoire nested amplicon-rescue multiplex PCR amplified TCR alpha and beta CDR3s from RNA. Input was roughly 95-400 ng of tissue mRNA or PBMC total RNA. TCRdb passed the multiplex PCR reads through MiXCR, listing each CDR3 protein once. This table holds 150,000 to 200,000 distinct CDR3 sequences, 30% to 40% found once. This clonotype was obtained from a human donor with low-grade glioma or glioblastoma, undergoing nonglioma brain surgery, or in good health (not recorded which). The sample comprised glioma tissue, nonneoplastic brain tissue, or PBMCs (not recorded which). The V and J genes are TRBV6-2 or TRBV6-3 and TRBJ2-5; 10 bases agree with TRBD1. As DNA, the CDR3 is TGTGCCAGCAGTTGGCCGGGACAGGGGATGGGGACCCAGTACTTC. Protein sequence: CASSWPGQGMGTQYF.